This T cell receptor (beta chain) was sequenced during a study of graft-versus-host responses after intestinal transplantation. The wider study: Uniformly, recipients were administered anti-thymocyte globulin induction with subsequent tacrolimus and steroids for about 3 years. Findings of the study overall: Recipient marrow showed GvH clones, some seen first in ileum or blood.

Generated by immunoSEQ multiplex PCR, the TCRdb table keeps only in-frame clones and is missing some. Here the sample spans about 110,000 clones, about 93% being singletons. On this clone itself: Antigen unknown.

Germline CDR1 reads LNHDA; CDR2 reads SQIVND (reference sequence). This CDR3 has 13 amino acids. V was shortened by 8 bases and J by 2 bases, with 11 bases between the two germline ends. This material consisted of unstimulated CD8+ T cells sorted from spleen or lymph node cells, taken before intestinal transplant. The genes are TRBV19 and TRBJ2-3; possible D gene TRBD2, 5 bases. This sequence was found in a human donor who received an intestinal transplant. CDR3 amino acids: CASSLGVTDTQYF. DNA for the CDR3: TGTGCCAGTTCTCTCGGGGTCACAGATACGCAGTATTTT.